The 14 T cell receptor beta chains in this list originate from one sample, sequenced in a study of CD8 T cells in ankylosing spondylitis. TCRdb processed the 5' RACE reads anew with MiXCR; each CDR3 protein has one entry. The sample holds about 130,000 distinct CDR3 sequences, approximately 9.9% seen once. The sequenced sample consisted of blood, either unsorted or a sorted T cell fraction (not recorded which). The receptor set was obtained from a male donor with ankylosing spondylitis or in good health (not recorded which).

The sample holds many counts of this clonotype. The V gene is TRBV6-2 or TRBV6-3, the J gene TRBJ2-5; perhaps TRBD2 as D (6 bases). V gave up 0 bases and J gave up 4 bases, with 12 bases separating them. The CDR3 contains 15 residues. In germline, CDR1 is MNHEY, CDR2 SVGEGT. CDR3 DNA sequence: TGTGCCAGCAGTTACTCATACGGGAGAGGAGAGACCCAGTACTTC. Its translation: CASSYSYGRGETQYF.

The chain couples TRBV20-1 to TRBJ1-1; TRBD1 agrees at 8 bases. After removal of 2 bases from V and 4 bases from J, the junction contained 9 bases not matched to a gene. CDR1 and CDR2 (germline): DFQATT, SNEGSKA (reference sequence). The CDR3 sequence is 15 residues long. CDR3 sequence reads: CSARSTGAGVTEAFF. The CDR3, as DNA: TGCAGTGCTAGATCGACAGGGGCCGGTGTCACTGAAGCTTTCTTT.

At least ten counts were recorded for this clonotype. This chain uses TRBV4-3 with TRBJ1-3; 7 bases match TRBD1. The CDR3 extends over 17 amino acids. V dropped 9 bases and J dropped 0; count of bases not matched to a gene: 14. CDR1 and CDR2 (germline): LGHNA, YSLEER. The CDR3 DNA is TGCGCCAGTTCGGGGGGACAGTTACCCTTCTCTGGAAACACCATATATTTT. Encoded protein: CASSGGQLPFSGNTIYF.

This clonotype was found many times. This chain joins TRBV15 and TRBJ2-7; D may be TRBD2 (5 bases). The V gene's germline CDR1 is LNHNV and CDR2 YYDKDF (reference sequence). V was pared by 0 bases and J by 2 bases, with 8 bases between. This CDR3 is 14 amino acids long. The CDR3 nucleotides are TGTGCCACCAGCAGAGATCCGGGAACCTACGAGCAGTACTTC. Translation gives CATSRDPGTYEQYF.

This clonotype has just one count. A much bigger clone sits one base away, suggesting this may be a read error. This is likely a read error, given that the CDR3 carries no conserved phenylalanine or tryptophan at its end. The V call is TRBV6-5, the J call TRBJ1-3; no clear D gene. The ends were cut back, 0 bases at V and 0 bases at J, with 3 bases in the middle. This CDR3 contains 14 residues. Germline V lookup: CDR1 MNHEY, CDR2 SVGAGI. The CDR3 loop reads CASSYSGSGNTIYC. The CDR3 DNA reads TGTGCCAGCAGTTACTCGGGCTCTGGAAACACCATATATTGT.

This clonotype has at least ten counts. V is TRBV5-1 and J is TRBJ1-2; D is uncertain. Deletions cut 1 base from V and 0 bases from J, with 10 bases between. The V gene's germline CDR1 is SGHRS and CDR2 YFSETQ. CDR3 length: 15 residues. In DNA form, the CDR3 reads TGCGCCAGCAGCTTGTACGAGCCAGCTAACTATGGCTACACCTTC. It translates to CASSLYEPANYGYTF.

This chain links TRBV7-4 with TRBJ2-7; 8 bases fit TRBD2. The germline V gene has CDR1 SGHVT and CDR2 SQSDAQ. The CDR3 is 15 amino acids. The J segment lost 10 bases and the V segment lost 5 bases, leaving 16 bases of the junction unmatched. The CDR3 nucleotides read TGTGCCAGCAGCCCCGGGATTAGCGGGATTTATGACCAGTACTTC. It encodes CASSPGISGIYDQYF.

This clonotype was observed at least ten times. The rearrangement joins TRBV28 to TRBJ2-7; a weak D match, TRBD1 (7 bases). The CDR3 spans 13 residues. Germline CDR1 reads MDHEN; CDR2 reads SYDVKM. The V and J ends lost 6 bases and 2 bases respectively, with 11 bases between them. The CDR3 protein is CASRAGTAYEQYF. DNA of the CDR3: TGTGCCAGCAGGGCGGGGACAGCCTACGAGCAGTACTTC. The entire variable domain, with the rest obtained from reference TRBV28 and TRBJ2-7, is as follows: DVKVTQSSRYLVKRTGEKVFLECVQDMDHENMFWYRQDPGLGLRLIYFSYDVKMKEKGDIPEGYSVSREKKERFSLILESASTNQTSMYLCASRAGTAYEQYFGPGTRLTVT.

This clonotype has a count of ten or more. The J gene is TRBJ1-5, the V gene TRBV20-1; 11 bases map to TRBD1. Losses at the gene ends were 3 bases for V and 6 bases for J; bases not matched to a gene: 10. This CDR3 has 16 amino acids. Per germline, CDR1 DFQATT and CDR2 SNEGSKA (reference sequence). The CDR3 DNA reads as TGCAGTGCTAGTGAGTGGGACAGGGGGACCTCTCAGCCCCAGCATTTT. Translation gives CSASEWDRGTSQPQHF.

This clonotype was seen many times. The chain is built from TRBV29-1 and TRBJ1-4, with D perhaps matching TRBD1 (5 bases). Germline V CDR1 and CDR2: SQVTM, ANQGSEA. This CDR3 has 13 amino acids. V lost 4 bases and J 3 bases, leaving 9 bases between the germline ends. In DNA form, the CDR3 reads TGCAGCGTTGGACAGCGTGCTAATGAAAAACTGTTTTTT. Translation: CSVGQRANEKLFF.

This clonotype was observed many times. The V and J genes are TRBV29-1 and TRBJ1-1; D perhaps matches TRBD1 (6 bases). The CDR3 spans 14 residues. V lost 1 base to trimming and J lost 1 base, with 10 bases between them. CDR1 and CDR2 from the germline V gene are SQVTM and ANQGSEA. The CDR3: CSVEVQGTNTEAFF. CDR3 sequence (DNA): TGCAGCGTTGAAGTTCAGGGGACGAACACTGAAGCTTTCTTT. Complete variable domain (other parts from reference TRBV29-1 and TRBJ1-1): SAVISQKPSRDICQRGTSLTIQCQVDSQVTMMFWYRQQPGQSLTLIATANQGSEATYESGFVIDKFPISRPNLTFSTLTVSNMSPEDSSIYLCSVEVQGTNTEAFFGQGTRLTVV.

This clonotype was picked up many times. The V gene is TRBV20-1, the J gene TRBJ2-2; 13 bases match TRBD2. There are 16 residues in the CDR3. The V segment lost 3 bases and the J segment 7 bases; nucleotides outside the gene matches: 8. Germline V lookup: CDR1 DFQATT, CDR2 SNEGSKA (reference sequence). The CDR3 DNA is TGCAGTGCTAGGGGCCCGGGACTAGCGGGATACGGGGAGCTGTTTTTT. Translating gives CSARGPGLAGYGELFF.

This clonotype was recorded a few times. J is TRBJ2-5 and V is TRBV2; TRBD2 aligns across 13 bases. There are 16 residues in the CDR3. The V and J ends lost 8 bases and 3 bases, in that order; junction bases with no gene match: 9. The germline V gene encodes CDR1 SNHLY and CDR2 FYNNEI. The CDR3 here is CASVTGLAGSEETQYF. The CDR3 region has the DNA TGTGCCAGCGTCACGGGACTAGCGGGGTCAGAAGAGACCCAGTACTTC.

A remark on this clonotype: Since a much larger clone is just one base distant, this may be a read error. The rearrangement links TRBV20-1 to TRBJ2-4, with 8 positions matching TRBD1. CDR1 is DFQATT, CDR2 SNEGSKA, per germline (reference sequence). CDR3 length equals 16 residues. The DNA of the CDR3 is TGCAGTGCTAGAGGCCTAGGACAGGGAGTTCAAAACATTCACTACTTC. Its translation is CSARGLGQGVQNIHYF.